This TCR beta chain was recovered during a study of cytomegalovirus exposure and HLA in healthy donors. The CDR3 totals 16 residues. J was trimmed by 1 base and V by 2 bases; bases with no gene match: 5. The germline gives CDR1 SNHLY, CDR2 FYNNEI. Primers: 60 Vbeta forward and 13 Jbeta reverse. Measured with immunoSEQ multiplex PCR; TCRdb has only the in-frame clones, and not every one. The sample lists 100,000 to 150,000 clones, about 82% occurring once. The TCR comes from a man aged 25 to 40 in good health and CMV-seronegative. The sequencing sample was made of PBMCs. This chain joins TRBV2 and TRBJ2-7; 10 nucleotides agree with TRBD1. CDR3 coding DNA: TGTGCCAGCAGTGAACCCCCGGACAGGGGGTCCTACGAGCAGTACTTC. This sequence encodes CASSEPPDRGSYEQYF.